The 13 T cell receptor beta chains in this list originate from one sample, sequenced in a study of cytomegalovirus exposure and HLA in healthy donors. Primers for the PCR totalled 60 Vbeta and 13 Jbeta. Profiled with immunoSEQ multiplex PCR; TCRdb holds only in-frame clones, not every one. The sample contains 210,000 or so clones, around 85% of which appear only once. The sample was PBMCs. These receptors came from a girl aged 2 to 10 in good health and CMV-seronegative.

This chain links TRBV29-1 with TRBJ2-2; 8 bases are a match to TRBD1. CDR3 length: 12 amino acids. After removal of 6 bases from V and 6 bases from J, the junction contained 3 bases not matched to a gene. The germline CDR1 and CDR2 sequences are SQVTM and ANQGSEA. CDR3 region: CSVRTGSGELFF. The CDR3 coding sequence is TGCAGCGTCCGGACAGGGTCCGGGGAGCTGTTTTTT.

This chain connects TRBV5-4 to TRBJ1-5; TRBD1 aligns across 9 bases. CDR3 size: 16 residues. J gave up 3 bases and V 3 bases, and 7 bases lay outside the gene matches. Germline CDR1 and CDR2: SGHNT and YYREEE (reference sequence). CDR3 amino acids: CASSSNRDRDNQPQHF. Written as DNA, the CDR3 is TGTGCCAGCAGCTCAAACCGGGACAGGGACAATCAGCCCCAGCATTTT.

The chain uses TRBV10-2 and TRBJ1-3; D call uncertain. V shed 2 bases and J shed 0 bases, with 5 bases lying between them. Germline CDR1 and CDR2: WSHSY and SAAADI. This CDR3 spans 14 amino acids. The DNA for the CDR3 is TGCGCCAGCAGTGAGGGGCTCTCTGGAAACACCATATATTTT. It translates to CASSEGLSGNTIYF.

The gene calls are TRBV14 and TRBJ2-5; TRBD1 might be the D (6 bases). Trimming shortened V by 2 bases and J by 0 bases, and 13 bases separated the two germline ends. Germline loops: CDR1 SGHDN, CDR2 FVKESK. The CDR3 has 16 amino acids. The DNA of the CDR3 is TGTGCCAGCAGCCAAACGACAGGAGTGTACCAAGAGACCCAGTACTTC. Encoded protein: CASSQTTGVYQETQYF.

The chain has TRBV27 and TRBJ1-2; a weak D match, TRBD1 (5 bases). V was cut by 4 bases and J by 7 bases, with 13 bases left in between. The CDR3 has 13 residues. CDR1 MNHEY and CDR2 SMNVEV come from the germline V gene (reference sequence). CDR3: CASSSDNRGGYTF. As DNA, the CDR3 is TGTGCCAGCAGTTCGGACAACCGAGGTGGCTACACCTTC.

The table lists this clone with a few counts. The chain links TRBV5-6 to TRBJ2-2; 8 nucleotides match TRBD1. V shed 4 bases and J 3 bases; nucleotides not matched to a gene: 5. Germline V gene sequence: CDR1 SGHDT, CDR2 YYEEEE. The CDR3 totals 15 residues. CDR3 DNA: TGTGCCAGCAGCATCGGACAGGGATACACCGGGGAGCTGTTTTTT. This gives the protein CASSIGQGYTGELFF.

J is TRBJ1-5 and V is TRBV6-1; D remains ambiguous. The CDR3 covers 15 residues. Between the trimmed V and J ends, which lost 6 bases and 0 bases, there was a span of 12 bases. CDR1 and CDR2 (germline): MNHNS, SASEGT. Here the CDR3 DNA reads TGTGCCAGCAGCCTAGCGGAGCATAGCAATCAGCCCCAGCATTTT. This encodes CASSLAEHSNQPQHF.

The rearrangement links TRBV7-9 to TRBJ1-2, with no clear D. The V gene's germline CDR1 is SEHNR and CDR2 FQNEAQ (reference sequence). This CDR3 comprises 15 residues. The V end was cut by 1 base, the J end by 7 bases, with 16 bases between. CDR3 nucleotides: TGTGCCAGCAGCTTAGGGGCCGGATTTGACCGTGGCTACACCTTC. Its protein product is CASSLGAGFDRGYTF.

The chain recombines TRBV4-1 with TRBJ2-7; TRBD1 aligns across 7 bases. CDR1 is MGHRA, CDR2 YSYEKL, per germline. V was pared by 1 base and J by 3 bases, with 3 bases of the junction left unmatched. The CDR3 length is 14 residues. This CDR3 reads CASSQVQGIYEQYF. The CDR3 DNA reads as TGCGCCAGCAGCCAAGTACAGGGGATCTACGAGCAGTACTTC.

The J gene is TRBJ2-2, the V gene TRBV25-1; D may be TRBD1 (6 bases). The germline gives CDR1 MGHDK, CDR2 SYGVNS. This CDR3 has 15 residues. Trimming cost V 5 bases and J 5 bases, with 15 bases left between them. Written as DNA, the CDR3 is TGTGCCAGCAGTACCACAGGGTCGGGAACCGGGGAGCTGTTTTTT. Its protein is CASSTTGSGTGELFF. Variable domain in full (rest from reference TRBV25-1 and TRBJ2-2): EADIYQTPRYLVIGTGKKITLECSQTMGHDKMYWYQQDPGMELHLIHYSYGVNSTEKGDLSSESTVSRIRTEHFPLTLESARPSHTSQYLCASSTTGSGTGELFFGEGSRLTVL.

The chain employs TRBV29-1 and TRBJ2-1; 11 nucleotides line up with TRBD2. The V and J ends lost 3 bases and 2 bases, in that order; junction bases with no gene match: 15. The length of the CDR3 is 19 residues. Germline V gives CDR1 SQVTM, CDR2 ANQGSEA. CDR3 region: CSVDLMASGRSKAYNEQFF. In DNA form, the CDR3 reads TGCAGCGTTGATTTAATGGCTAGCGGGAGGAGTAAGGCCTACAATGAGCAGTTCTTC.

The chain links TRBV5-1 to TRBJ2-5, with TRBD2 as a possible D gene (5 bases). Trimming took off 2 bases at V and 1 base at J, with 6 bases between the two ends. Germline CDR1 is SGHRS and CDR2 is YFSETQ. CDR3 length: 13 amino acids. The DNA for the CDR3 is TGCGCCAGCAGCTTCGGGGTCCAAGAGACCCAGTACTTC. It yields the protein CASSFGVQETQYF. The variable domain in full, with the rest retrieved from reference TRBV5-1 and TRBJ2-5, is KAGVTQTPRYLIKTRGQQVTLSCSPISGHRSVSWYQQTPGQGLQFLFEYFSETQRNKGNFPGRFSGRQFSNSRSEMNVSTLELGDSALYLCASSFGVQETQYFGPGTRLLVL.

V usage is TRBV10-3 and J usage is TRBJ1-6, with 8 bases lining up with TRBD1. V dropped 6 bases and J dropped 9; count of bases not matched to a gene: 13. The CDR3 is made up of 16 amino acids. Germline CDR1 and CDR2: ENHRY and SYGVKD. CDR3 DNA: TGTGCCATCAGCGATTATTCTCGACAGGGGACTTCACCCCTCCACTTT. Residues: CAISDYSRQGTSPLHF.